This TCR beta chain came from a study of chronic HIV infection and antiretroviral therapy. This CDR3 is built from 13 residues. With V trimmed by 5 bases and J by 5 bases, 3 bases remained unmatched. In germline, CDR1 is WNHNN, CDR2 SYGVQD (reference sequence). TCRdb redid the calling of the 5' RACE reads with MiXCR, one entry per CDR3 protein. The table includes tens of thousands of distinct CDR3 sequences, roughly 8.8% detected once. The TCR sequence derives from an adult who had HIV and had not received antiretroviral therapy, or was an uninfected healthy control (not recorded which). The J gene is TRBJ1-2, the V gene TRBV10-1; 9 bases are a match to TRBD1. The sequenced material came from peripheral blood. CDR3 sequence: CASSRDRDYGYTF. In DNA, the CDR3 is TGCGCCAGCAGTCGGGACAGGGATTATGGCTACACCTTC.